A selection of T cell receptor beta chains follows, all from one sample in a study of memory CD4+ T cells and cytomegalovirus serostatus. The repertoire was sequenced with immunoSEQ multiplex PCR; TCRdb's copy has only in-frame clones and lacks some. The sample has around 76,000 clones; about 78% are singletons. The source material was memory CD4+ T cells from blood. The origin of the receptors is an adult in good health and CMV-seropositive. Each CDR3 is given with its conserved first and last residue.

TRBV29-1	CSVSKTGGAGGELFF
TRBV18	CASSPRASTDTQYF
TRBV9	CASSPGVGYGYTF
TRBV23-1	CASSLGSSYEQYF
TRBV25-1	CASSEAIAQETQYF
TRBV4-3	CASSQEVRLANNEQFF
TRBV29-1	CSARGDTEAFF
TRBV5-4	CASSLDRNTEAFF
TRBV30	CAWSEGAGSPLHF
TRBV30	CALDTNNSPLHF
TRBV19	CASTNRGRETEAFF
TRBV5-4	CASSWDRGRPYTQYF
TRBV27	CASSASGGTPGANVLTF
TRBV27	CASRRRGGAWNTEAFF
TRBV5-1	CASSLGLGLAGESEQFF
TRBV7-2	CASSFGPTGNGSPLHF
TRBV5-1	CASSLGAGTGGTEAFF
TRBV18	CASSPRRGTGNTGELFF
TRBV28	CAISLPGGEKLFF
TRBV19	CASSILGEIRGEQFF
TRBV5-1	CASSLVGPNTGELFF
TRBV4-1	CASSRGPSTDTQYF
TRBV11-2	CASSSMGQANEKLFF
TRBV5-4	CASSLAVSGGYTF
TRBV18	CASLDGASNTEAFF
TRBV29-1	CSGGQGAGYGYTF
TRBV5-4	CASSTDRGGTQYF
TRBV19	CASSRDKNQPQHF
TRBV7-9	CASSTRTGNNSPLHF
TRBV11-3	CASSPRTGTNTEAFF
TRBV25-1	CASSESWNSPLHF
TRBV9	CASSGGPGRSSYEQYF
TRBV5-4	CASSLEVYGYTF
TRBV5-1	CASSFGPSGEGEPQHF
TRBV7-2	CASSLEGLAGYEQFF
TRBV30	CAWSYGGNGGYTF
TRBV18	CASSPLWGRKDGELFF
TRBV11-2	CASSFTGTSGIGGNEQFF
TRBV18	CASSPEEAASGNTIYF
TRBV6-6	CASSYRTETYEQYF
TRBV7-7	CASSSGGGNEQFF
TRBV6-6	CASSSFGRGNQPQHF
TRBV18	CASSPLGQGSQPQHF